This T cell receptor beta chain is drawn from a study of CD8 T cells in ankylosing spondylitis. Germline CDR1 is MNHNY and CDR2 is SVGAGI (reference sequence). The CDR3 spans 12 residues. The trim removed 11 bases at V and 4 bases at J, leaving 8 bases unmatched. As regards this clonotype: Its specificity is unknown.

One entry per CDR3 protein results from TCRdb running MiXCR on the 5' RACE reads. The sample lists about 750,000 distinct CDR3 sequences, roughly 19% seen once, with about 20% in the top ten. Whole-study findings and limits: The disease-linked clones had a CD8+ phenotype and low blood frequencies. Some motif variants were previously reported in reactive arthritis synovial fluid and blood. It appeared that ankylosing spondylitis blood was characterized by a TCR beta motif of under ten highly homologous variants. The authors reported significant enrichment of disease-linked clones in matched ankylosing spondylitis synovial fluid.

Sequenced material: blood, either unsorted or a sorted T cell fraction (not recorded which). This receptor was taken from a male donor with ankylosing spondylitis. The V and J genes are TRBV6-6 and TRBJ2-7, with 7 bases identical to TRBD2. The CDR3 DNA sequence: TGTGCCGCCGGGGAGGGTAATTACGAGCAGTACTTC. Amino acid sequence: CAAGEGNYEQYF.